The text below deals with one T cell receptor beta chain. Its antigen is unknown. The primer mix had 60 Vbeta and 13 Jbeta primers. TCRdb's copy holds only in-frame clones and misses some; the assay was immunoSEQ multiplex PCR. The table lists 100,000 to 150,000 clones, roughly four fifths of them singletons. Germline CDR1 is MDHEN and CDR2 is SYDVKM. V was pared by 5 bases and J by 0 bases, with 14 bases between. The CDR3 contains 15 residues. These data belong to a study of cytomegalovirus exposure and HLA in healthy donors. Study-level points and caveats: In a later analysis, TCR beta V- and J-gene trimming showed a link to a missense DCLRE1C variant. A later analysis found TCR association rates differed by HLA locus, highest for DRB1 and lowest for HLA-C. Under in vitro conditions, a few CMV-associated chains were confirmed as specific for CMV antigens.

The TCR comes from a male donor in good health and CMV-seronegative. Sequencing input: PBMCs. The V call is TRBV28, the J call TRBJ2-7; TRBD2 is a possible D gene (6 bases). In DNA, the CDR3 is TGTGCCAGCAGTAGGGGCCTAGCGAACTCCTACGAGCAGTACTTC. This encodes CASSRGLANSYEQYF.